Below, one T cell receptor (beta chain) is given with its context. Individual cDNA molecules (in the library) carried attached unique molecular identifiers. As processed by the authors: Ranging from about 23,224 to 700,000, TCR counts per sample had a median value of 95,638. Each CDR3 protein is one row after TCRdb ran MiXCR on the RACE reads. The V and J calls follow TCRdb's processing rather than the paper's. The sample records about 120,000 distinct CDR3 sequences, roughly an eighth being singletons. Between the trimmed V and J ends, which lost 0 bases and 0 bases, there was a span of 15 bases. CDR3 length: 17 amino acids. Germline CDR1 and CDR2: SGHAT and FQNNGV. The entry originates in a study of human T cells and chemical hapten exposure. Study overall: Diphenylcyclopropenone was administered weekly to the scalp of patients throughout the approximately 23-week study.

The sample's time point: patch test 1, 2 weeks after DPC sensitization. Treatment meaning: therapeutic diphenylcyclopropenone sensitization with weekly scalp DPC. Blood was drawn before each patch test was applied. The sequence was obtained from a man between 18 and 35 years old with alopecia areata. Some clones in this sample may be carry-over from other donors' samples. The specimen was whole blood, collected in connection with sensitization to the hapten diphenylcyclopropenone (DPC). The V and J genes are TRBV11-2 and TRBJ2-7; D not resolved. This CDR3 reads CASSLEELGSSSYEQYF. DNA for the CDR3: TGTGCCAGCAGCTTAGAGGAGTTGGGCTCCAGCTCCTACGAGCAGTACTTC.